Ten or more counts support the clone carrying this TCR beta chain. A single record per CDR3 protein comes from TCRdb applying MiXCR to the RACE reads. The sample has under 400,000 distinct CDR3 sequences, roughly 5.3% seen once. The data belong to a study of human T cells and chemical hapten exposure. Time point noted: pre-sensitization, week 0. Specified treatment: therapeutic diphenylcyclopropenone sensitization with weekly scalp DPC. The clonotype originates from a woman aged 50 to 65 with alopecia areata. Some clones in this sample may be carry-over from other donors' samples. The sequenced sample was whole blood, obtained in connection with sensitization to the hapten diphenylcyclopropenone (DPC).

The CDR3 is CSARDSAAEYGYTF. The DNA of the CDR3 is TGCAGTGCTAGAGATAGTGCGGCAGAATATGGCTACACCTTC. The J gene is TRBJ1-2, the V gene TRBV20-1; D uncertain. Germline CDR1 and CDR2: DFQATT and SNEGSKA (reference sequence). V was shortened by 0 bases and J by 5 bases, with 13 bases between the two germline ends. The CDR3 length is 14 residues.